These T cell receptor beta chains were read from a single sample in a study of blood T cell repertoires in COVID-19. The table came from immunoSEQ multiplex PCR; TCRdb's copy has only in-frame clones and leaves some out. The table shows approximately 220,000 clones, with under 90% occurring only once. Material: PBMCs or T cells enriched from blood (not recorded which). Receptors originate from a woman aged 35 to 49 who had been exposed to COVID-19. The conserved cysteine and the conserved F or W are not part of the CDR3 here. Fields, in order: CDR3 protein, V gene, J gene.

ASSRERQETQY	TRBV7-2	TRBJ2-5
ASSDSGLAGADTQY	TRBV6-4	TRBJ2-3
ASSSPRRRASDNSPLH	TRBV28	TRBJ1-6
ASSLWGRDTDTQY	TRBV28	TRBJ2-3
ASSLDSIGYT	TRBV7-2	TRBJ1-2
ASSLEWTGVTEAF	TRBV7-2	TRBJ1-1
ASSPRGFNEKLF	TRBV3-1/TRBV3-2	TRBJ1-4
ASSDQRNTGELF	TRBV19	TRBJ2-2
ASSLWVQGTEAF	TRBV28	TRBJ1-1
ASSPPTGQGYTEAF	TRBV18	TRBJ1-1
ASSLRRTGGGNTIY	TRBV7-2	TRBJ1-3
SVAFGIGRVEETQY	TRBV29-1	TRBJ2-5
ASSMTSSNYGYT	TRBV19	TRBJ1-2
ATISYDKGWYGYT	TRBV24-1	TRBJ1-2
ASSQELPQGGANVLT	TRBV4-1	TRBJ2-6
ASRAGTGVGEKLF	TRBV28	TRBJ1-4
ASLEGSSGANVLT	TRBV5-1	TRBJ2-6
ASSQGGAVGNTQY	TRBV3-1/TRBV3-2	TRBJ2-3
ASSLSWTSGGADTQY	TRBV27	TRBJ2-3
ASSSGVATSGAETQY	TRBV5-5	TRBJ2-5
ASSDGVQETQY	TRBV5-1	TRBJ2-5
ASSPRGQGGNLNEQF	TRBV11-2	TRBJ2-1
ASSQSNTEAF	TRBV6-5	TRBJ1-1
ASSLEASGFTDTQY	TRBV5-6	TRBJ2-3
SVEFIDTISGNTIY	TRBV29-1	TRBJ1-3